The 30 T cell receptor beta chains reported below all come from one sample, sequenced in a study of a mutant IDH1 vaccine in newly diagnosed glioma. Their antigens are not known. Repertoires were generated with immunoSEQ multiplex PCR, while TCRdb's copy carries only in-frame clones and drops some. The data contain fewer than 40,000 clones, around 82% of them singletons. Time point denoted: week 5, during vaccination. In every dose of vaccine, 300 ug of mutant IDH1 20-mer peptide was given alongside topical imiquimod. The source was PBMCs, collected from a glioma patient whose treatment included an IDH1 peptide vaccine. Receptors originate from a man in his forties or fifties with glioma.

The chain joins TRBV7-9 to TRBJ2-2; D ambiguous. Germline V gene sequence: CDR1 SEHNR, CDR2 FQNEAQ (reference sequence). The V end was cut by 1 base, the J end by 0 bases, with 6 bases between. This CDR3 has 15 residues. The CDR3: CASSLVPSNTGELFF. DNA of the CDR3: TGTGCCAGCAGCTTAGTTCCGTCGAACACCGGGGAGCTGTTTTTT.

This clone was seen more than once but under ten times. V is TRBV30 and J is TRBJ1-6, with D unclear. Germline V gene sequence: CDR1 GTSNPN, CDR2 SVGIG (reference sequence). V lost 4 bases, J lost 0 bases, and 10 bases lay in between. The CDR3 extends over 15 amino acids. In DNA, the CDR3 is TGTGCCTGGACTCAGGCTGGCTCCTATAATTCACCCCTCCACTTT. It encodes CAWTQAGSYNSPLHF.

The chain combines TRBV19 with TRBJ2-5; D is undetermined. The CDR3 is 13 amino acids. CDR1 is LNHDA and CDR2 is SQIVND in the germline V gene (reference sequence). V was shortened by 6 bases and J by 2 bases, with 10 bases between the two germline ends. The CDR3 loop reads CASSPSVQETQYF. The CDR3 coding sequence is TGTGCCAGTAGCCCCTCGGTTCAAGAGACCCAGTACTTC.

The J gene is TRBJ1-2, the V gene TRBV2; 7 bases are shared with TRBD1. V gave up 5 bases and J gave up 8 bases; unmatched junction bases: 8. CDR1 and CDR2 (germline): SNHLY, FYNNEI. CDR3 length equals 13 residues. The CDR3 sequence is CASSWGQIRGYTF. The DNA for the CDR3 is TGTGCCAGCAGTTGGGGACAGATAAGGGGCTACACCTTC.

This clone was seen a few times. As DNA, the CDR3 is TGTGCCAGCAGTGAGCCGGGACAGGGGGCAAAAGGCTACACCTTC. The encoded protein is CASSEPGQGAKGYTF. The chain links TRBV6-1 to TRBJ1-2, with 12 bases matching TRBD1. From germline, CDR1 is MNHNS and CDR2 SASEGT. Losses at the gene ends were 3 bases for V and 8 bases for J; bases not matched to a gene: 7. The CDR3 covers 15 residues.

V and J are TRBV4-2 and TRBJ2-2; D perhaps matches TRBD2 (7 bases). The CDR3 is 15 residues long. The V and J ends lost 10 bases and 4 bases respectively, with 19 bases between them. Germline-derived CDR1 and CDR2 are LGHNA and YNFKEQ. CDR3: CATRGAGRATGELFF. For the CDR3, the DNA is TGTGCCACCCGGGGGGCAGGGAGGGCCACCGGGGAGCTGTTTTTT.

J is TRBJ2-1 and V is TRBV19, with TRBD2 identical over 11 bases. There are 14 residues in the CDR3. Unmatched junction bases numbered 5, after V lost 3 bases and J lost 10 bases. Germline V gene sequence: CDR1 LNHDA, CDR2 SQIVND (reference sequence). In DNA form, the CDR3 reads TGTGCCAGTAGTATTCTAGCGGGGGGAGGAGAGCAGTTCTTC. Translated, it gives CASSILAGGGEQFF.

The chain joins TRBV18 to TRBJ1-6; D is undetermined. Germline assignment: CDR1 KGHSH and CDR2 LQKENI. The CDR3 runs 13 residues. V lost 3 bases and J 7 bases, leaving 7 bases between the germline ends. The CDR3, as DNA: TGTGCCAGCTCACCGGACGGGAATTCACCCCTCCACTTT. It codes for CASSPDGNSPLHF.

This clone was detected a few times. The chain uses TRBV11-2 and TRBJ2-6; D is perhaps TRBD1 (5 bases). Germline V gene lookup returns CDR1 SGHAT and CDR2 FQNNGV. This CDR3 is built from 17 residues. Trimming took 1 base from V and 3 from J, leaving 13 bases between them. CDR3: CASSLGAGSSGANVLTF. Written as DNA, the CDR3 is TGTGCCAGCAGCTTAGGGGCAGGGTCGAGTGGGGCCAACGTCCTGACTTTC.

This clone has only a few counts. The chain couples TRBV13 to TRBJ2-1, with 12 bases matching TRBD2. Germline CDR1 PRHDT, CDR2 FYEKMQ (reference sequence). V was pared by 2 bases and J by 10 bases, with 9 bases of the junction left unmatched. CDR3 length equals 16 residues. CDR3: CASSLLPSGGAREQFF. The DNA for the CDR3 is TGTGCCAGCAGCTTACTTCCTAGCGGGGGGGCCAGAGAGCAGTTCTTC. Variable domain in full (rest from reference TRBV13 and TRBJ2-1): AAGVIQSPRHLIKEKRETATLKCYPIPRHDTVYWYQQGPGQDPQFLISFYEKMQSDKGSIPDRFSAQQFSDYHSELNMSSLELGDSALYFCASSLLPSGGAREQFFGPGTRLTVL.

This clone appeared a few times. This sequence joins TRBV7-9 and TRBJ2-1; TRBD2 agrees at 7 bases. The V gene's germline CDR1 is SEHNR and CDR2 FQNEAQ (reference sequence). Trimming removed 4 bases from V and 6 bases from J; junction bases left unmatched: 6. The CDR3 loop spans 14 amino acids. CDR3 DNA: TGTGCCAGCAGCTCCGCCTCGGGGGGCAATGAGCAGTTCTTC. Translating gives CASSSASGGNEQFF.

V gene TRBV6-5 combines with J gene TRBJ1-2; D is undetermined. The CDR3 covers 13 residues. The germline V gene has CDR1 MNHEY and CDR2 SVGAGI. V was cut by 6 bases and J by 5 bases, with 13 bases left in between. The CDR3 region is CASSQRFFYGYTF. DNA of the CDR3: TGTGCCAGCAGCCAACGGTTTTTTTATGGCTACACCTTC.

Note on this clone: At the DNA level, this CDR3 is encoded by other sequences in the same sample as well. The chain employs TRBV6-5 and TRBJ1-1; D is unresolved. The CDR3 runs 14 residues. Deletions cut 2 bases from V and 0 bases from J, with 7 bases between. Germline V CDR1 and CDR2: MNHEY, SVGAGI. The CDR3 nucleotides are TGTGCCAGCAGTTACGGGCGGATGAACACTGAAGCTTTCTTT. It translates to CASSYGRMNTEAFF.

V and J are TRBV5-1 and TRBJ2-6, with D possibly called TRBD1 or TRBD2 (5 bases each). The V end was cut by 2 bases, the J end by 0 bases, with 9 bases between. CDR1 is SGHRS, CDR2 YFSETQ, per germline. The CDR3 runs to 16 residues. CDR3 residues: CASSLSGTSGANVLTF. CDR3 nucleotides: TGCGCCAGCAGCTTAAGTGGGACCTCTGGGGCCAACGTCCTGACTTTC. Supplemented by reference TRBV5-1 and TRBJ2-6, the full variable domain reads KAGVTQTPRYLIKTRGQQVTLSCSPISGHRSVSWYQQTPGQGLQFLFEYFSETQRNKGNFPGRFSGRQFSNSRSEMNVSTLELGDSALYLCASSLSGTSGANVLTFGAGSRLTVL.

This sequence joins TRBV19 and TRBJ1-1, with 11 nucleotides matching TRBD1. Germline V gene sequence: CDR1 LNHDA, CDR2 SQIVND (reference sequence). Germline trimming cut 5 bases from V and 4 bases from J; bases unmatched to any gene: 9. CDR3 size: 16 residues. The CDR3 loop is CASSATGTGGFTEAFF. The CDR3 nucleotides are TGTGCCAGTAGTGCCACCGGGACAGGGGGGTTCACTGAAGCTTTCTTT.

V is TRBV10-1 and J is TRBJ2-3, with D possibly matching TRBD1 (6 bases). V was pared by 6 bases and J by 4 bases, with 11 bases between. The germline V gene has CDR1 WNHNN and CDR2 SYGVQD (reference sequence). CDR3 length: 13 residues. CDR3 DNA: TGCGCCAGCAGGCCACAGGGTTCAGATACGCAGTATTTT. Amino acids: CASRPQGSDTQYF.

The chain uses TRBV30 and TRBJ2-7; TRBD2 aligns across 15 bases. Looked up from germline, CDR1 is GTSNPN and CDR2 is SVGIG (reference sequence). CDR3 length equals 18 residues. V dropped 3 bases and J dropped 3; count of bases not matched to a gene: 12. CDR3 sequence reads: CAWSPGLAGGLRGYEQYF. The DNA for the CDR3 is TGTGCCTGGAGCCCTGGACTAGCGGGGGGGCTTAGGGGCTACGAGCAGTACTTC.

This clone was recorded once. The chain uses TRBV10-3 and TRBJ2-7, with a tentative D call TRBD1 (5 bases). The CDR3 is 13 amino acids. Germline CDR1 and CDR2: ENHRY and SYGVKD. Deletions cut 8 bases from V and 2 bases from J, with 13 bases between. For the CDR3, the DNA is TGTGCCATCCAGGGCAGGGATGCCTACGAGCAGTACTTC. It yields the protein CAIQGRDAYEQYF.

V is TRBV10-3 and J is TRBJ2-7; D is perhaps TRBD2 (5 bases). Trimming took 0 bases from V and 7 from J, leaving 16 bases between them. This CDR3 region has 15 residues. Germline V gene data show CDR1 as ENHRY and CDR2 as SYGVKD. This CDR3 reads CAISESAEYYEEQYF. The CDR3 bases are TGTGCCATCAGTGAGTCAGCGGAATACTACGAGGAGCAGTACTTC.

The gene calls are TRBV4-1 and TRBJ2-1, with D perhaps matching TRBD1 (6 bases). Trimming took off 1 base at V and 8 bases at J, with 15 bases between the two ends. CDR3 length: 15 amino acids. Per the germline V gene, CDR1 is MGHRA and CDR2 is YSYEKL. The DNA for the CDR3 is TGCGCCAGCAGCCAAGGATGGCAGGGGACGGATGAGCAGTTCTTC. It is translated as CASSQGWQGTDEQFF.

The CDR3 DNA follows: TGTGCCAGCAGTCCCCCGGGCTTGGATACGCAGTATTTT. Its translation is CASSPPGLDTQYF. This rearrangement joins TRBV27 to TRBJ2-3; D unresolved. Germline-derived CDR1 and CDR2 are MNHEY and SMNVEV (reference sequence). V lost 5 bases and J lost 6, with 12 bases in between. The length of the CDR3 is 13 residues.

This clone has just one count. One junction end does not reproduce the germline sequence, and a read error may be involved. The V and J genes are TRBV7-7 and TRBJ2-3; D is undetermined. Per germline, CDR1 SSHAT and CDR2 FNYEAQ (reference sequence). CDR3 length: 13 amino acids. CDR3 DNA sequence: TGTGCTAGCAGCTTAACGACCACAGATACGCAGTATTTT. Protein sequence: CASSLTTTDTQYF.

The J gene is TRBJ2-3, the V gene TRBV5-1, with 9 nucleotides matching TRBD2. The CDR3 spans 14 residues. Trimming removed 4 bases from V and 4 bases from J; junction bases left unmatched: 4. From germline, CDR1 is SGHRS and CDR2 YFSETQ. For the CDR3, the DNA is TGCGCCAGCAGCGTACTAGCGGGCTCAGATACGCAGTATTTT. Translated: CASSVLAGSDTQYF.

The chain carries TRBV5-1 and TRBJ1-1; 7 bases fit TRBD1. The CDR3 is made up of 16 amino acids. V gave up 0 bases and J gave up 1 base; unmatched junction bases: 6. From germline, CDR1 is SGHRS and CDR2 YFSETQ. Here the CDR3 reads CASSLGDRAGNTEAFF. The CDR3 nucleotides read TGCGCCAGCAGCTTGGGCGACAGGGCTGGGAACACTGAAGCTTTCTTT.

The DNA of the CDR3 is TGTGCCAGCAGCTTAGCAGGACTAATCCCCTACGAGCAGTACTTC. It yields the protein CASSLAGLIPYEQYF. The genes are TRBV7-2 and TRBJ2-7, with D tentatively TRBD2 (6 bases). This CDR3 has 15 amino acids. Germline CDR1 is SGHTA and CDR2 is FQGNSA. V lost 0 bases, J lost 2 bases, and 11 bases lay in between.

This chain connects TRBV29-1 to TRBJ2-7; 8 nucleotides agree with TRBD2. The CDR3 sequence is 16 residues long. The V and J ends lost 6 bases and 0 bases, in that order; junction bases with no gene match: 13. Germline CDR1 SQVTM, CDR2 ANQGSEA. The CDR3: CSVSLVAGGHSYEQYF. In DNA form, the CDR3 reads TGCAGCGTGAGCCTAGTTGCGGGGGGTCACTCCTACGAGCAGTACTTC.

This chain connects TRBV30 to TRBJ2-2; 7 bases fit TRBD1. CDR1 and CDR2 (germline): GTSNPN, SVGIG (reference sequence). The ends lost 2 bases at V and 4 bases at J; junction bases unmatched: 7. The CDR3 consists of 15 residues. CDR3 protein: CAWSTDRVGTGELFF. In nucleotides, the CDR3 is TGTGCCTGGAGTACCGACAGGGTAGGCACCGGGGAGCTGTTTTTT.

J is TRBJ2-2 and V is TRBV6-6; 8 positions agree with TRBD2. Germline V lookup: CDR1 MNHNY, CDR2 SVGAGI (reference sequence). V was pared by 7 bases and J by 3 bases, with 10 bases of the junction left unmatched. The CDR3 contains 16 residues. The DNA of the CDR3 is TGTGCCAGCATCTGGCGGGGGGCGGAGTACACCGGGGAGCTGTTTTTT. It codes for CASIWRGAEYTGELFF.

This chain's CDR3 is CASSMSGSSYEQYF. The CDR3 coding sequence is TGTGCCAGTAGTATGAGCGGGAGCTCCTACGAGCAGTACTTC. The J gene is TRBJ2-7, the V gene TRBV19; the match to TRBD2 covers 8 bases. This CDR3 spans 14 amino acids. Germline trimming cut 3 bases from V and 0 bases from J; bases unmatched to any gene: 1. Germline assignment: CDR1 LNHDA and CDR2 SQIVND (reference sequence).

The rearrangement links TRBV5-8 to TRBJ1-2, with D possibly TRBD1 on 6 matching bases. V lost 5 bases and J 0 bases, leaving 11 bases between the germline ends. This CDR3 has 14 amino acids. Germline V gene lookup returns CDR1 SGHTS and CDR2 YDEGEE. CDR3 DNA sequence: TGTGCCAGCAGAAGACAGGATTCTAACTATGGCTACACCTTC. Amino acids: CASRRQDSNYGYTF.